This T cell receptor beta chain emerged from a study of beta chain features in type 1 diabetes. The investigators reverse transcribed all of the isolated RNA, so they sequenced expressed TCRB transcripts. Several million reads was the average for naive, central memory and regulatory T cell samples. Produced via immunoSEQ multiplex PCR; TCRdb's table is partial and in-frame only. The sample has about 320,000 clones; 11% to 15% are singletons. CD4+ naive, central memory, regulatory and stem cell-like memory subsets were isolated by sorting on CD45RO/CCR7/CD25/CD127/CD95/CD27. Purity (above 95%) was reached by all sorted populations. This CDR3 comprises 13 residues. CDR1 SGHRS and CDR2 YFSETQ come from the germline V gene.

This TCR was recovered from a man aged 25-40 years in good health. The V gene is TRBV5-1, the J gene TRBJ2-5; tentative D call: TRBD2 (5 bases). The DNA end favors TRBJ2-7, so the J call may be wrong. The sample comprised central memory CD4+ T cells from blood. CDR3 bases: TGCGCCAGCACAGAATCAGGCGGGTACGAGCAGTACTTC. This gives the protein CASTESGGYEQYF.